These 8 T cell receptor beta chains share one sample of origin, sequenced in a study of shared clonotypes between healthy human individuals. The method was immunoSEQ multiplex PCR; TCRdb's version includes in-frame clones alone and lacks a portion of them. The sample yields fewer than 400,000 clones, approximately 74% seen once. The sequenced sample consisted of memory CD4+ T cells sorted from blood. Subset given: CD45RA-negative fraction. The receptor set was obtained from a man aged 25-45 years in good health.

A few counts support this clone. The chain combines TRBV13 with TRBJ2-7; D gene ambiguous. Trimming removed 1 base from V and 2 bases from J, with 6 bases in between. The CDR3 extends over 13 amino acids. Germline values: CDR1 PRHDT, CDR2 FYEKMQ (reference sequence). CDR3 in amino acids: CASSLDSTYEQYF. For the CDR3, the DNA is TGTGCCAGCAGCTTAGACAGCACCTACGAGCAGTACTTC.

The chain is built from TRBV29-1 and TRBJ1-2, with unresolved D. The CDR3 is 11 residues long. V lost 6 bases to trimming and J lost 2 bases, with 7 bases between them. Germline values: CDR1 SQVTM, CDR2 ANQGSEA. CDR3 nucleotide sequence: TGCAGCGTCCAGGCGAACTATGGCTACACCTTC. Translated: CSVQANYGYTF.

This clone was seen more than once but under ten times. Distinct nucleotide sequences in the sample also encode this CDR3. V and J are TRBV5-1 and TRBJ2-1; 12 nucleotides line up with TRBD2. Germline V gene data show CDR1 as SGHRS and CDR2 as YFSETQ. The CDR3 loop spans 14 amino acids. The V segment lost 6 bases and the J segment 5 bases; nucleotides outside the gene matches: 3. Written as DNA, the CDR3 is TGCGCCAGCAAAAGACTAGCGGGAGACAATGAGCAGTTCTTC. Residues: CASKRLAGDNEQFF.

The chain links TRBV11-2 to TRBJ2-1; TRBD2 matches 11 bases. The CDR3 has 15 residues. Per the germline V gene, CDR1 is SGHAT and CDR2 is FQNNGV. The J segment lost 7 bases and the V segment lost 3 bases, leaving 5 bases of the junction unmatched. The DNA for the CDR3 is TGTGCCAGCAGCTTTTTAGCGGGAGGGCCGAATGAGCAGTTCTTC. Amino acids: CASSFLAGGPNEQFF.

This clone was counted only a few times. The chain links TRBV19 to TRBJ2-7; D unclear. Trimming pared 5 bases from V and 2 bases from J, leaving 13 bases between. Germline CDR1 is LNHDA and CDR2 is SQIVND (reference sequence). This CDR3 has 14 amino acids. The chain's CDR3 is CASSFALGTYEQYF. The DNA of the CDR3 is TGTGCCAGTAGTTTCGCTTTAGGGACCTACGAGCAGTACTTC.

Concerning this clone: The same CDR3 can be traced to other DNA sequences in this sample. This chain joins TRBV5-1 and TRBJ2-1; D remains unclear. CDR3 length: 14 residues. The germline V and J ends were trimmed by 2 bases and 0 bases, with 6 bases remaining between them. CDR1 SGHRS and CDR2 YFSETQ come from the germline V gene. The CDR3 protein is CASSLVSSYNEQFF. Written as DNA, the CDR3 is TGCGCCAGCAGCTTAGTGAGCTCCTACAATGAGCAGTTCTTC.

This chain uses TRBV5-1 with TRBJ2-5; D is possibly TRBD1 or TRBD2 (5 bases each). CDR3 length: 14 amino acids. The V end lost 7 bases, the J end lost 5 bases, and 18 bases lay between the germline ends. CDR1 is SGHRS and CDR2 is YFSETQ in the germline V gene. The CDR3 region is CASGLWGSGETQYF. CDR3 DNA: TGCGCCAGCGGACTTTGGGGGAGCGGCGAGACCCAGTACTTC.

This chain joins TRBV10-2 and TRBJ2-1; tentative D call: TRBD1 (5 bases). CDR1 and CDR2 from the germline V gene are WSHSY and SAAADI. V dropped 3 bases and J dropped 6 bases, with 12 bases sitting between them. The CDR3 is 14 amino acids. CDR3 region: CASSDDSLSNEQFF. As DNA, the CDR3 is TGCGCCAGCAGTGATGACAGTCTTTCCAATGAGCAGTTCTTC.